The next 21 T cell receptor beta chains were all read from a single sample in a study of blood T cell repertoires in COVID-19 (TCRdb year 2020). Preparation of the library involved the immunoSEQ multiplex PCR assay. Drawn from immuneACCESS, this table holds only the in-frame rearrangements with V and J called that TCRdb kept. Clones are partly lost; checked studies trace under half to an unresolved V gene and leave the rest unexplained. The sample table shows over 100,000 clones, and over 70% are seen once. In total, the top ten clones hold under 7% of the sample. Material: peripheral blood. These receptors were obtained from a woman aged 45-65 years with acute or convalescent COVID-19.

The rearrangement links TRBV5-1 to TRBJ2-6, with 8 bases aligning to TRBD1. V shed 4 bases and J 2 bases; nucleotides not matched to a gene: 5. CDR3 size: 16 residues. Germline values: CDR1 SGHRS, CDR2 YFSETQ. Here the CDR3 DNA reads TGCGCCAGCAGCAACCAGGGGGCAGCTGGGGCCAACGTCCTGACTTTC. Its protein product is CASSNQGAAGANVLTF.

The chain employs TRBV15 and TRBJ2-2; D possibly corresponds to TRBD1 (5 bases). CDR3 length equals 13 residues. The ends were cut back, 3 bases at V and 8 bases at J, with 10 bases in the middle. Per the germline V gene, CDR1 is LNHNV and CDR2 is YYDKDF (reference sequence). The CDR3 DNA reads TGTGCCACCAGCAGGATGTACAGGGGGGAGCTGTTTTTT. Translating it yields CATSRMYRGELFF.

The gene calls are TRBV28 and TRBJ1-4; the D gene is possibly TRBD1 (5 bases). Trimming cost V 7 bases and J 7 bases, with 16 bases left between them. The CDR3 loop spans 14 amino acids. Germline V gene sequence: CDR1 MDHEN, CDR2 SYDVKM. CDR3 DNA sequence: TGTGCCAGCATAGAAGGGCAGGGCGGTGAAAAACTGTTTTTT. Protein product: CASIEGQGGEKLFF.

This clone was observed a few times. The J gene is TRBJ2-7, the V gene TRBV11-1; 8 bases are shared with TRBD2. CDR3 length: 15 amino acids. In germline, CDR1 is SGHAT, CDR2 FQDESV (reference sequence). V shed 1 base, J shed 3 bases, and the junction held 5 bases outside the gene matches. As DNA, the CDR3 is TGTGCCAGCAGCTTAGGGCTCGGGACTAGCTACGAGCAGTACTTC. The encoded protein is CASSLGLGTSYEQYF.

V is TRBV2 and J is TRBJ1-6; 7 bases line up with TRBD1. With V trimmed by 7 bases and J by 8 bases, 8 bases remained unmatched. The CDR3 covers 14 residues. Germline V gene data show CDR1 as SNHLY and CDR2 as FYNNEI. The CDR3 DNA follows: TGTGCCAGCACCCTACAGGGGCAGGATTCACCCCTCCACTTT. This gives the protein CASTLQGQDSPLHF.

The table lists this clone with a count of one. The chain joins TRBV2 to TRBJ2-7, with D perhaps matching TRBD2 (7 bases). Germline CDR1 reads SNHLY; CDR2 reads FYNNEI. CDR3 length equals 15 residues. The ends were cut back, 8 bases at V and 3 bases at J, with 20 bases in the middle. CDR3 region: CASQYSGGAGYEQYF. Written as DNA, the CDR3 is TGTGCCAGCCAGTATTCGGGGGGCGCGGGCTACGAGCAGTACTTC.

CDR3 DNA sequence: TGCGCCAGCAGCTTGGGACTCACCAAAGGAGAAAAACTGTTTTTT. Its protein is CASSLGLTKGEKLFF. The rearrangement links TRBV5-1 to TRBJ1-4, with no clear D. This CDR3 contains 15 residues. V was clipped by 0 bases and J by 8 bases, with 14 bases between them. In germline, CDR1 is SGHRS, CDR2 YFSETQ.

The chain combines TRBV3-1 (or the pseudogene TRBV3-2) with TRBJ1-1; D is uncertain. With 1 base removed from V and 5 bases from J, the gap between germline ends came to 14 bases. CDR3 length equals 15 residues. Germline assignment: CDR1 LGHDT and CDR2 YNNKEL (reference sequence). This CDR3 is CASSQGPRTLTEAFF. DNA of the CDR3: TGTGCCAGCAGCCAAGGCCCGAGGACTTTGACTGAAGCTTTCTTT.

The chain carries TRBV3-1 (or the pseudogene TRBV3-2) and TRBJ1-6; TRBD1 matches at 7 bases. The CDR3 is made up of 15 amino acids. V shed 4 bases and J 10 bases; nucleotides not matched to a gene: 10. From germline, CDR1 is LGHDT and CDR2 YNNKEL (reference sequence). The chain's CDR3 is CASSPGQVLYSPLHF. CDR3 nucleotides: TGTGCCAGCAGCCCTGGACAGGTCCTGTACTCACCCCTCCACTTT.

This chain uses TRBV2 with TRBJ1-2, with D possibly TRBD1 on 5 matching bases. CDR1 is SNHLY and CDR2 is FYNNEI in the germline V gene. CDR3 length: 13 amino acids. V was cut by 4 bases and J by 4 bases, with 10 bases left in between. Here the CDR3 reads CASSVAGSYGYTF. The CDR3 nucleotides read TGTGCCAGCAGTGTCGCAGGGTCCTATGGCTACACCTTC. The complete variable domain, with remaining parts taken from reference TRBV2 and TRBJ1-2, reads EPEVTQTPSHQVTQMGQEVILRCVPISNHLYFYWYRQILGQKVEFLVSFYNNEISEKSEIFDDQFSVERPDGSNFTLKIRSTKLEDSAMYFCASSVAGSYGYTFGSGTRLTVV.

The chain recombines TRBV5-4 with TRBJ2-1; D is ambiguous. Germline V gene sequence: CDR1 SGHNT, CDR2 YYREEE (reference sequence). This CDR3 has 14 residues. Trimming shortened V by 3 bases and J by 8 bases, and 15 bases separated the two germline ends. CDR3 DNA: TGTGCCAGCAGCTCGCCAACGGTTGTGTATGAGCAGTTCTTC. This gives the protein CASSSPTVVYEQFF.

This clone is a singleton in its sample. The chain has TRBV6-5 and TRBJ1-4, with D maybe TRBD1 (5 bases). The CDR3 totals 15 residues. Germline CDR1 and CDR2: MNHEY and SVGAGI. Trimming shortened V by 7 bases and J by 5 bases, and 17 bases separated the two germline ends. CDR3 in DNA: TGTGCCAGCACCAACCAGGCGGGGGTCAATGAAAAACTGTTTTTT. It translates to CASTNQAGVNEKLFF.

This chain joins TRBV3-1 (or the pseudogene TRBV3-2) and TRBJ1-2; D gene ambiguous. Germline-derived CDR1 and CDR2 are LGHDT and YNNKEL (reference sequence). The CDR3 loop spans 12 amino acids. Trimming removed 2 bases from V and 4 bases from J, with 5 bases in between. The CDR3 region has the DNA TGTGCCAGCAGCCAACTCAGCTATGGCTACACCTTC. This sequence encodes CASSQLSYGYTF.

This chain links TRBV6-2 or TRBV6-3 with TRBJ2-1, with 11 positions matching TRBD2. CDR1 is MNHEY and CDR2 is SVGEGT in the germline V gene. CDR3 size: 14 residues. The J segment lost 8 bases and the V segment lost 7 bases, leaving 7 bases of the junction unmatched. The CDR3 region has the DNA TGTGCCAGCATCCCTAGCGGGGGGCGGGATGAGCAGTTCTTC. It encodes CASIPSGGRDEQFF.

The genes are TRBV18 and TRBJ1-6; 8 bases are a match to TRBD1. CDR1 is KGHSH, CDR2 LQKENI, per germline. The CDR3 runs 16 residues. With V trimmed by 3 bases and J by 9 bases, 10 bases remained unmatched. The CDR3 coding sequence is TGTGCCAGCTCACCGTCGGCGCAGGGGGCCCGTTCACCCCTCCACTTT. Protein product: CASSPSAQGARSPLHF.

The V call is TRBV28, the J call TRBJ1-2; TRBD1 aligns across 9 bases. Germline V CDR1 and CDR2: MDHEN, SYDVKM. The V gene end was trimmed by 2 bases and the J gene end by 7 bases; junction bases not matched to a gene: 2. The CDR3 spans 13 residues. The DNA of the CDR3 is TGTGCCAGCAGTTTACAGGGACAGGGTGGCTACACCTTC. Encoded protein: CASSLQGQGGYTF.

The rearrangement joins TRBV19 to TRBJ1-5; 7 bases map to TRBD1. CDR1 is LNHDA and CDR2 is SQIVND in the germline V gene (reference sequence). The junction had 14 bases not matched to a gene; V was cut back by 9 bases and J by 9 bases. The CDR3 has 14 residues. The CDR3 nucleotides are TGTGCCAGGAGAAGACGGACAGGCGTGAGGCCCCAGCATTTT. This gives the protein CARRRRTGVRPQHF.

This CDR3 is CASSFTGTSSDTQYF. The CDR3 DNA sequence: TGTGCCAGCAGCTTCACCGGGACTAGCAGCGATACGCAGTATTTT. V gene TRBV7-8 combines with J gene TRBJ2-3; 9 positions match TRBD2. The V segment lost 3 bases and the J segment 6 bases; nucleotides outside the gene matches: 7. The CDR3 contains 15 residues. Germline CDR1 is SGHVS and CDR2 is FQNEAQ. The complete variable domain, with remaining parts taken from reference TRBV7-8 and TRBJ2-3, reads GAGVSQSPRYKVAKRGQDVALRCDPISGHVSLFWYQQALGQGPEFLTYFQNEAQLDKSGLPSDRFFAERPEGSVSTLKIQRTQQEDSAVYLCASSFTGTSSDTQYFGPGTRLTVL.

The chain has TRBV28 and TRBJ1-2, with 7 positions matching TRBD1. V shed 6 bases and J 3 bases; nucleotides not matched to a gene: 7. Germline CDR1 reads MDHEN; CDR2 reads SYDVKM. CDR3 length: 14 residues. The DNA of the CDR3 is TGTGCCAGCAGAGAGGGGGCTGAAGACTATGGCTACACCTTC. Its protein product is CASREGAEDYGYTF.

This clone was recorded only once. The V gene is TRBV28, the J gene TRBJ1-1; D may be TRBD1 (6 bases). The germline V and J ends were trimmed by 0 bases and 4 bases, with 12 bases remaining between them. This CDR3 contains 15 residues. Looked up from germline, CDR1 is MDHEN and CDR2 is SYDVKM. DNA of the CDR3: TGTGCCAGCAGTTTATGGATAGGGGGTGGCACTGAAGCTTTCTTT. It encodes CASSLWIGGGTEAFF.

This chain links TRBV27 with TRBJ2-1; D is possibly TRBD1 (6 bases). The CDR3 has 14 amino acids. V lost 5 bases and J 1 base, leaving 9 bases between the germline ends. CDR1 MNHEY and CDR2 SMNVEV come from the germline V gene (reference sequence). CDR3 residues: CASSHRESYNEQFF. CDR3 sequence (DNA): TGTGCCAGCAGTCACAGGGAGTCCTACAATGAGCAGTTCTTC.